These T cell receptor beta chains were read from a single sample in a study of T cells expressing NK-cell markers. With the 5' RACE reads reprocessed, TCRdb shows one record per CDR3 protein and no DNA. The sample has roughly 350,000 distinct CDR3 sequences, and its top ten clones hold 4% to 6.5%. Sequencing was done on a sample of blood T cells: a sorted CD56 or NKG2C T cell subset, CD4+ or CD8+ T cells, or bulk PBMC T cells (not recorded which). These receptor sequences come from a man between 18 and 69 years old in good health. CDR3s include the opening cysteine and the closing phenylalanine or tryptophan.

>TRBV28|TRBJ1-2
CASRWRGARSGYTF
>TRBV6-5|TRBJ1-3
CASSYSGQGNGNTIYF
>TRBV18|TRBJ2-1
CASSSGTGHNEQFF
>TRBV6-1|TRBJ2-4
CASSEQGITEYF
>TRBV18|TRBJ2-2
CASSPKRGTGELFF
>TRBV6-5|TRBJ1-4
CASSLTGTGGEKLFF
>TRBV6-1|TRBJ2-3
CASSEWGVPDTQYF
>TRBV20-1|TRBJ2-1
CSALPGAINNEQFF
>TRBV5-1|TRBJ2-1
CASSGESGGAHNEQFF
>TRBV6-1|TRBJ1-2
CASSVRVGYGYTF
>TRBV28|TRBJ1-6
CASRPGGTDNSPLHF
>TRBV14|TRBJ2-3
CASSQDLGGTDTQYF
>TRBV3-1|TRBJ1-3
CASSQDPRGNTIYF
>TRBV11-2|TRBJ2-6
CASSSSSLGASGANVLTF
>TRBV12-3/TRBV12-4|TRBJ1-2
CASSPGQGAQDYGYTF
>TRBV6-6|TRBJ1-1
CASSYGRVTEAFF
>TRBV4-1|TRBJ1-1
CASSRSDRRTEAFF
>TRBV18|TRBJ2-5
CASSPRGHPMETQYF
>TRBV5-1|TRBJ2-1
CASSWSLKGNEQFF
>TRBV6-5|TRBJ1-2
CASTYSGGGYTF
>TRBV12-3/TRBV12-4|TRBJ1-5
CASSGRGFGVQPQHF
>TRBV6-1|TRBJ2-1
CASSRGFSGEQFF
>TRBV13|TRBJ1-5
CASSMGPGNQPQHF
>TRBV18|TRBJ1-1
CASSPASRGTTEAFF
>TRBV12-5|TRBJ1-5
CASGLGTGNNQPQHF
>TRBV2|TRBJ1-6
CASSEEGQYSPLHF
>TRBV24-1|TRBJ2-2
CATSDGDFRITGELFF
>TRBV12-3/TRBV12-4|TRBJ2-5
CASSLDRGLFQETQYF
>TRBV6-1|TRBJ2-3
CASSEADTSRDTQYF
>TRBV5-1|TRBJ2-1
CASSALPGLNEQFF
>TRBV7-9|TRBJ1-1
CASSWGTGANTEAFF
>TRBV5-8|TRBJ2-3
CASSLVGLDTQYF
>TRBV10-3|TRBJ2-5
CAISGTEETQYF
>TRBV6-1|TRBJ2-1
CATKDGSSYNEQFF
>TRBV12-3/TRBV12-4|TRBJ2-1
CASSSRGLGTAEQFF
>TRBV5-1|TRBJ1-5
CASSREGARNQPQHF
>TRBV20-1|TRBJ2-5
CSAREATGSQTQYF
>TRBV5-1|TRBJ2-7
CASSHTTGGLYEQYF
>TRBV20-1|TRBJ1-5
CSARRGYQPQHF
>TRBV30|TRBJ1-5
CAWRQSGGKNQPQHF
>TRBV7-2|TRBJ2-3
CASSLGGGGGLYTQYF
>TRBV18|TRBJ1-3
CASSRDTGNTIYF
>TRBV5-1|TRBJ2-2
CASREMTGNTGELFF
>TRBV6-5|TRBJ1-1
CATTYRGTEAFF
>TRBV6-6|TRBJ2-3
CASSYWYTDTQYF
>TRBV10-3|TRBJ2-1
CATGTSGNEQFF
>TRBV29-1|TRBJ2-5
CSVEWSSGRFQETQYF
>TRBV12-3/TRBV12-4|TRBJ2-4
CASSLLTGGNIQYF
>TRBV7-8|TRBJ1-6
CASRIEGGGLNSPLHF
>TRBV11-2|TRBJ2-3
CASSPGGASGGERDTQYF
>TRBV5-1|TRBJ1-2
CASSLAAGTGGNYGYTF
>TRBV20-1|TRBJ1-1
CSLNRQGVPNTEAFF
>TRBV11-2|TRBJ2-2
CASSWTSSGGGELFF
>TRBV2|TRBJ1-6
CASSNKGQYSPLHF